Each of the 30 T cell receptor beta chains below was sequenced from the same sample in a study of blood T cells in healthy people across ages. A sample-barcoded 5' primer and a J-beta primer mix were used in a second PCR of roughly 6 to 11 cycles. TCRdb reprocessed the 5' RACE reads with MiXCR, giving one entry per CDR3 protein. The data show some 940,000 distinct CDR3 sequences, 25% to 35% seen once. The data were also submitted as part of a second study, on T cells of mothers and their children.

The specimen was blood. These TCRs come from a woman aged 35 to 49 in good health.

The CDR3 loop is CSVVGGAGQPQHF. The DNA of the CDR3 is TGCAGCGTTGTGGGGGGGGCAGGGCAGCCCCAGCATTTT. The V and J genes are TRBV29-1 and TRBJ1-5, with D possibly TRBD1 on 6 matching bases. The germline V gene has CDR1 SQVTM and CDR2 ANQGSEA. There are 13 residues in the CDR3. V was trimmed by 4 bases and J by 7 bases, leaving 14 bases between them.

The V call is TRBV6-1, the J call TRBJ1-3, with D possibly being TRBD1 (6 bases). Germline V gene data show CDR1 as MNHNS and CDR2 as SASEGT. The CDR3 is 15 amino acids. With 5 bases removed from V and 1 base from J, the gap between germline ends came to 12 bases. CDR3 DNA sequence: TGTGCCAGCAGTCGGACAGACTATTCTGGAAACACCATATATTTT. Its protein is CASSRTDYSGNTIYF.

This clonotype was counted ten times or more. The chain carries TRBV27 and TRBJ2-7; maybe TRBD1 (5 bases). Germline V CDR1 and CDR2: MNHEY, SMNVEV (reference sequence). Trimming removed 0 bases from V and 3 bases from J, with 6 bases in between. The CDR3 sequence is 13 residues long. The CDR3 bases are TGTGCCAGCAGTTTATCAGGGGTCTACGAGCAGTACTTC. It encodes CASSLSGVYEQYF.

As for this clonotype: One end of the junction varies from germline; a read error may be responsible. V is TRBV9 and J is TRBJ2-6; TRBD1 or TRBD2 may be the D gene (5 bases each). CDR1 is SGDLS and CDR2 is YYNGEE in the germline V gene. This CDR3 contains 16 residues. This chain's CDR3 is CASSEQPLAGANALTF. In DNA, the CDR3 is TGTGCCAGCAGCGAACAGCCCTTGGCCGGGGCCAACGCCCTGACTTTC.

This clonotype was observed at least ten times. The rearrangement links TRBV6-6 to TRBJ2-5; D ambiguous. Germline V lookup: CDR1 MNHNY, CDR2 SVGAGI (reference sequence). Deletions cut 0 bases from V and 4 bases from J, with 15 bases between. This CDR3 is built from 16 residues. CDR3 loop: CASSYSTVPSPETQYF. As DNA, the CDR3 is TGTGCCAGCAGTTACTCGACGGTCCCCTCACCAGAGACCCAGTACTTC.

This clonotype was counted ten times or more. The chain recombines TRBV5-1 with TRBJ2-7, with D uncertain. This CDR3 spans 14 amino acids. Germline assignment: CDR1 SGHRS and CDR2 YFSETQ. V was pared by 5 bases and J by 5 bases, with 17 bases between. The CDR3 protein is CASRFRSGSDEQYF. Here the CDR3 DNA reads TGCGCCAGCAGGTTTCGTAGTGGGTCCGACGAGCAGTACTTC.

The chain uses TRBV28 and TRBJ1-1, with 7 nucleotides matching TRBD1. The CDR3 is 14 residues long. With 5 bases clipped from V and 5 bases from J, the junction kept 8 bases outside the gene matches. The germline V gene has CDR1 MDHEN and CDR2 SYDVKM. CDR3 region: CASSPRQGRTEAFF. The CDR3 DNA sequence: TGTGCCAGCAGTCCCCGACAGGGAAGAACTGAAGCTTTCTTT.

This clonotype was detected only a few times. Given a much more abundant clone one base away, this may be a read error. This rearrangement joins TRBV4-2 to TRBJ1-4; possible D gene TRBD1, 6 bases. This CDR3 is built from 12 residues. Trimming stripped 0 bases from V and 10 bases from J, with 6 bases between. Germline assignment: CDR1 LGHNA and CDR2 YNFKEQ. The DNA for the CDR3 is TGTGCCAGCAGCCAAGAGGGGGCAAAACTGTTTTTT. As protein: CASSQEGAKLFF.

CDR3 nucleotides: TGTGCCAGCAGTTCCCAGGGAGTATCCTACAATGAGCAGTTCTTC. Its translation: CASSSQGVSYNEQFF. This chain joins TRBV28 and TRBJ2-1, with D perhaps matching TRBD1 or TRBD2 (5 bases each). V lost 4 bases to trimming and J lost 1 base, with 11 bases between them. CDR3 size: 15 residues. CDR1 MDHEN and CDR2 SYDVKM come from the germline V gene.

This clonotype was seen a few times. V is TRBV30 and J is TRBJ2-7; D is possibly TRBD2 (6 bases). The V and J ends lost 2 bases and 1 base respectively, with 12 bases between them. This CDR3 has 14 residues. Germline V CDR1 and CDR2: GTSNPN, SVGIG (reference sequence). The CDR3 bases are TGTGCCTGGAGTCGGGACTCAACTTCCTACGAGCAGTACTTC. This encodes CAWSRDSTSYEQYF.

The chain uses TRBV4-2 and TRBJ1-5, with TRBD1 matching 8 bases. The length of the CDR3 is 15 residues. Germline CDR1 and CDR2: LGHNA and YNFKEQ. V gave up 0 bases and J gave up 4 bases; unmatched junction bases: 2. This CDR3 is CASSQDGTGNQPQHF. CDR3 sequence (DNA): TGTGCCAGCAGCCAAGATGGGACAGGTAATCAGCCCCAGCATTTT.

Ten or more counts support this clonotype. This sequence joins TRBV6-5 and TRBJ2-7; D possibly matches TRBD1 or TRBD2 (7 bases each). Germline assignment: CDR1 MNHEY and CDR2 SVGAGI. The CDR3 sequence is 13 residues long. V was clipped by 2 bases and J by 6 bases, with 11 bases between them. The CDR3 region has the DNA TGTGCCAGCAGTTACGCCAGGGGGGGCGAGCAGTACTTC. Protein sequence: CASSYARGGEQYF.

The chain uses TRBV30 and TRBJ2-7; 7 positions match TRBD1. The junction had 10 bases not matched to a gene; V was cut back by 2 bases and J by 3 bases. This CDR3 has 15 amino acids. Per germline, CDR1 GTSNPN and CDR2 SVGIG (reference sequence). The CDR3 protein is CAWSRDRSRGYEQYF. The DNA for the CDR3 is TGTGCCTGGAGTCGGGACAGATCCAGGGGCTACGAGCAGTACTTC.

This clonotype turned up a few times. The V call is TRBV6-1, the J call TRBJ1-2; 7 bases map to TRBD1. Trimming at V came to 5 bases and at J to 4 bases, leaving 7 bases not matched to a gene. The CDR3 consists of 14 residues. Germline values: CDR1 MNHNS, CDR2 SASEGT. Here the CDR3 reads CASSPQGPIYGYTF. The DNA for the CDR3 is TGTGCCAGCAGTCCACAGGGGCCCATCTATGGCTACACCTTC.

The chain combines TRBV13 with TRBJ2-1, with 11 bases matching TRBD2. This CDR3 comprises 14 residues. CDR1 is PRHDT and CDR2 is FYEKMQ in the germline V gene (reference sequence). Trimming removed 7 bases from V and 5 bases from J; junction bases left unmatched: 4. The CDR3 nucleotides read TGTGCCAGCACCCTAGCGGGGGGACACAATGAGCAGTTCTTC. This sequence encodes CASTLAGGHNEQFF.

This clonotype was seen at least ten times. The chain joins TRBV5-1 to TRBJ2-1; 12 bases are a match to TRBD2. This CDR3 is built from 16 residues. The V segment lost 0 bases and the J segment 8 bases; nucleotides outside the gene matches: 6. Germline V gene lookup returns CDR1 SGHRS and CDR2 YFSETQ. The CDR3 region has the DNA TGCGCCAGCAGCTTGGTCCCTAGCGGGGGGGCCGATGAGCAGTTCTTC. This encodes CASSLVPSGGADEQFF.

This clonotype was found many times. The chain combines TRBV6-2 or TRBV6-3 with TRBJ1-2; possibly TRBD1 for D (6 bases). CDR3 length: 13 amino acids. The ends were cut back, 2 bases at V and 4 bases at J, with 8 bases in the middle. Germline values: CDR1 MNHEY, CDR2 SVGEGT. CDR3 sequence (DNA): TGTGCCAGCAGTTACACGGACAGCTATGGCTACACCTTC. Residues: CASSYTDSYGYTF.

In this sample, this clonotype turned up many times. The J gene is TRBJ2-1, the V gene TRBV4-1; 9 bases align to TRBD1. V shed 4 bases and J 10 bases; nucleotides not matched to a gene: 14. From germline, CDR1 is MGHRA and CDR2 YSYEKL. This CDR3 spans 16 amino acids. The CDR3 DNA reads TGCGCCAGCAGCCCCCGGGAAAGGACAGGGGAAATGGAGCAGTTCTTC. It codes for CASSPRERTGEMEQFF.

This clonotype was seen just once. It may be a read error: a sequence one base away is much more abundant. The chain links TRBV5-1 to TRBJ2-3; 13 bases agree with TRBD2. Germline CDR1 is SGHRS and CDR2 is YFSETQ. The CDR3 runs 17 residues. CDR3 protein: CASSLAGLAGTTDRQYF. In DNA, the CDR3 is TGCGCCAGCAGCTTGGCGGGACTAGCGGGGACCACAGATAGGCAGTATTTT.

On this clonotype: Its ends do not fully match the called genes, so a read error is possible. The V and J genes are TRBV5-1 and TRBJ1-5, with 9 bases identical to TRBD1. Per germline, CDR1 SGHRS and CDR2 YFSETQ. The CDR3 consists of 16 residues. The DNA for the CDR3 is TGCGCTAGCAGCTCAGAACAGGGGGCCGGCAATCAGCCCCAGCATTTT. This translates into CASSSEQGAGNQPQHF.

The DNA for the CDR3 is TGTGCCAGCAGCTTAGTACGGGTTGAGACTGAAGCTTTCTTT. Its translation is CASSLVRVETEAFF. The chain carries TRBV7-9 and TRBJ1-1; D not resolved. The CDR3 is 14 residues long. Germline-derived CDR1 and CDR2 are SEHNR and FQNEAQ (reference sequence). V was trimmed by 1 base and J by 5 bases, leaving 11 bases between them.

This clonotype occurred many times. The chain links TRBV20-1 to TRBJ1-5; 9 bases align to TRBD1. J was trimmed by 5 bases and V by 6 bases; bases with no gene match: 2. The CDR3 spans 12 residues. Germline loops: CDR1 DFQATT, CDR2 SNEGSKA (reference sequence). The CDR3 nucleotides read TGCAGTGCGACAGGGGGAGATCAGCCCCAGCATTTT. Translation gives CSATGGDQPQHF.

The chain recombines TRBV7-2 with TRBJ2-5; the match to TRBD2 covers 9 bases. There are 16 residues in the CDR3. The germline V gene has CDR1 SGHTA and CDR2 FQGNSA. The V gene end was trimmed by 5 bases and the J gene end by 1 base; junction bases not matched to a gene: 8. This CDR3 reads CASSVSGGRFQETQYF. The CDR3 bases are TGTGCCAGCAGCGTTAGCGGGGGCAGATTCCAAGAGACCCAGTACTTC.

The sample holds one count of this clonotype. One base away lies a much larger clone, so this may be a sequencing read error. Given the absence of the conserved phenylalanine or tryptophan at the CDR3 end, a read error is likely. The chain couples TRBV7-2 to TRBJ2-7, with TRBD2 matching 8 bases. This CDR3 has 15 amino acids. Germline-derived CDR1 and CDR2 are SGHTA and FQGNSA. V gave up 5 bases and J gave up 1 base; unmatched junction bases: 7. The CDR3 protein is CASSPQRGRSYEQYL. The CDR3 bases are TGTGCCAGCAGCCCCCAGCGGGGGCGATCCTACGAGCAGTACTTG.

Note on this clonotype: A junction end diverges from the germline sequence, so it may reflect a read error. This chain joins TRBV12-3 or TRBV12-4 and TRBJ2-7; a possible D gene is TRBD2 (6 bases). The CDR3 is 13 residues long. CDR3 protein: CASSFGGIYERYF. CDR3 bases: TGTGCCAGCAGTTTCGGAGGGATCTACGAGCGGTACTTC.

V and J are TRBV20-1 and TRBJ2-1; TRBD2 is a possible D gene (5 bases). Germline loops: CDR1 DFQATT, CDR2 SNEGSKA (reference sequence). The V end was cut by 3 bases, the J end by 0 bases, with 12 bases between. This CDR3 has 15 residues. The CDR3 region is CSASAGGSSYNEQFF. In nucleotides, the CDR3 is TGCAGTGCTAGTGCAGGAGGAAGCTCCTACAATGAGCAGTTCTTC.

This clonotype is medium-sized (0.01 to 0.1%) by share. The chain links TRBV28 to TRBJ2-5; the D is unclear. Trimming stripped 5 bases from V and 6 bases from J, with 10 bases between. CDR1 MDHEN and CDR2 SYDVKM come from the germline V gene. The CDR3 sequence is 12 residues long. The CDR3 is CASSPDIQTQYF. CDR3 coding DNA: TGTGCCAGCAGTCCCGATATACAGACCCAGTACTTC.

This clonotype was detected only a few times. This chain connects TRBV27 to TRBJ1-2; the match to TRBD1 covers 7 bases. V trimming: 4 bases; J trimming: 6 bases; junction bases outside the gene matches: 8. The germline gives CDR1 MNHEY, CDR2 SMNVEV (reference sequence). The CDR3 extends over 14 amino acids. The chain's CDR3 is CASSSGHRGNGYTF. In nucleotides, the CDR3 is TGTGCCAGCAGTTCGGGCCACAGGGGAAATGGCTACACCTTC.

The CDR3 sequence is CASSQSSGGHNEQFF. CDR3 nucleotide sequence: TGCGCCAGCAGTCAATCGTCCGGGGGACACAATGAGCAGTTCTTC. J is TRBJ2-1 and V is TRBV23-1, with TRBD2 as a possible D gene (6 bases). TRBV23-1 is noted as an ORF with a role that remains uncertain. The V gene lost 0 bases and the J gene lost 5 bases, with 11 bases spanning the gap. This CDR3 region has 15 residues.

J is TRBJ1-2 and V is TRBV15; no firm D call. Trimming removed 3 bases from V and 4 bases from J, with 9 bases in between. Germline V gives CDR1 LNHNV, CDR2 YYDKDF (reference sequence). There are 13 residues in the CDR3. This chain's CDR3 is CATSRDLPYGYTF. CDR3 DNA sequence: TGTGCCACCAGCAGGGACCTTCCCTATGGCTACACCTTC.